The sequence of this T cell receptor beta chain was determined in a study of shared T cell receptors in the human thymus. The table came from immunoSEQ multiplex PCR; TCRdb's copy has only in-frame clones and leaves some out. The sample has 600,000 to 900,000 clones, around 85% seen once. The data were also submitted as part of a second study, on human thymus T cells. That report adds: Thymus tissue was removed during corrective cardiac surgery. Related research described strongly overlapping thymic repertoires in unrelated people.

Sequenced input: thymocytes. The receptor was derived from a girl under three years old with a congenital heart defect.

CDR3 loop: CASRGRTQSSGNTIYF. The CDR3 DNA sequence: TGTGCCAGCAGAGGAAGGACTCAGTCCTCTGGAAACACCATATATTTT. V gene TRBV11-2 combines with J gene TRBJ1-3, with D unclear. CDR3 size: 16 residues. The V gene's germline CDR1 is SGHAT and CDR2 FQNNGV. The V and J ends lost 6 bases and 0 bases respectively, with 15 bases between them.